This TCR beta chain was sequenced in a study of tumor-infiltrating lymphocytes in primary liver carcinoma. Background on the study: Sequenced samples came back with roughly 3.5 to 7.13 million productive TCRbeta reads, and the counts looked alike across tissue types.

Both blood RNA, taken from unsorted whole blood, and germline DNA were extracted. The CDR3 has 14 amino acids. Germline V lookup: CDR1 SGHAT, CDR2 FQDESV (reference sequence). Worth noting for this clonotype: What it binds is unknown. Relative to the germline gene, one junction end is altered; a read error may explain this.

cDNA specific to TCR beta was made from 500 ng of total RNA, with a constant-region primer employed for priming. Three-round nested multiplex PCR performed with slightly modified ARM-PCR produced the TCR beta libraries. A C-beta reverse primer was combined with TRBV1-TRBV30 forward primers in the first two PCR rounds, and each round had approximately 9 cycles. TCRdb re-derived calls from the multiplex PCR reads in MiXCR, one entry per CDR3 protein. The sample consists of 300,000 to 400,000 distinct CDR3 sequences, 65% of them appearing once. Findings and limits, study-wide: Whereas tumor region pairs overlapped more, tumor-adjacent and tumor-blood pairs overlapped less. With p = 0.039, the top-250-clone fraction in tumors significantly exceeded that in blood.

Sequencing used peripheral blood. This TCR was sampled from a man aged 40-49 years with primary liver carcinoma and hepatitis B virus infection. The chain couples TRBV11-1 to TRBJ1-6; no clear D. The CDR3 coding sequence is TGTGCCAGTAGCTTATCTGTCGGTGAGTCACCCCTCCACTTT. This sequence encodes CASSLSVGESPLHF.